The rows below give T cell receptor beta chains drawn from one sample of a study of circulating and synovial CD4+ cells in juvenile arthritis. Assay: immunoSEQ multiplex PCR; the TCRdb copy retains only in-frame clones and omits some. The repertoire holds around 31,000 clones, roughly 96% seen once, with 0.15% to 0.2% in the top ten. Specimen: CD4+ T cells from blood. The receptors were gathered from a human donor with juvenile idiopathic arthritis. CDR3s include the opening cysteine and the closing phenylalanine or tryptophan. D genes are given only for firm matches. Size values are once, few and many counts, or a class for expanded clones, and some rows have none.

NA	TRBV6-1	TRBD1	TRBJ1-2	TGTGCCAGCAGCCGACAGGGTTCCGGCTACACCTTC	CASSRQGSGYTF
NA	TRBV7-9	TRBD1	TRBJ2-1	TGTGCCAGCAGGTCCAAGGCCCTAGGAGGACAGGACAATGAGCAGTTCTTC	CASRSKALGGQDNEQFF
NA	TRBV21-1	NA	TRBJ2-5	TGTGCCAGCAGCAAATCTAGGCAGGGGGCGTGGGAGACCCAGTACTTC	CASSKSRQGAWETQYF
NA	TRBV5-6	TRBD2	TRBJ2-1	TGTGCCAGCAGCGTACTACCTAGCGGGTACCCTTACAATGAGCAGTTCTTC	CASSVLPSGYPYNEQFF
NA	TRBV7-8	NA	TRBJ1-3	TGTGCCAGCAGCCAACCAGGGGTACAAGCTGGAAACACCATATATTTT	CASSQPGVQAGNTIYF
NA	TRBV11-1	TRBD2	TRBJ2-1	TGTGCCAGCAGCTTAGAGGCTAGCGGTAACAATGAGCAGTTCTTC	CASSLEASGNNEQFF
NA	TRBV30	TRBD2	TRBJ2-1	TGTGCCTGGGCGGTGGGCGGGGGGGTGAGCTCCTACAATGAGCAGTTCTTC	CAWAVGGGVSSYNEQFF
once	TRBV27	TRBD1	TRBJ2-7	TGTGCCAGCAGTTTTCTCGGGACAGGGGCTAAAAACGGGCAGTACTTC	CASSFLGTGAKNGQYF
NA	TRBV11-3	TRBD2	TRBJ2-2	TGTGCCAGCAGCTTAGGAGGTAGCGGGACCGGGGAGCTGTTTTTT	CASSLGGSGTGELFF
NA	TRBV6-5	TRBD1	TRBJ1-2	TGTGCCAGCAGTTACTCGTCGGGGACAGGGACTTTTGGCTACACCTTC	CASSYSSGTGTFGYTF
NA	TRBV5-1	NA	TRBJ2-2	TGCGCCAGCAGCTTGGCGGTAGCGGACATGACCGGGGAGCTGTTTTTT	CASSLAVADMTGELFF
NA	TRBV18	NA	TRBJ1-2	TGTGCCAGCTCACCGGAGGACGGCTATGGCTACACCTTC	CASSPEDGYGYTF
NA	TRBV9	NA	TRBJ2-3	TGTGCCAGCAGCGTAGGAGTCTCGGGTACGCAGTATTTT	CASSVGVSGTQYF
NA	TRBV7-3	TRBD2	TRBJ2-5	TGTGCCAGCAGCGACGGGGGGGGAGAGACCCAGTACTTC	CASSDGGGETQYF
NA	TRBV6-1	TRBD2	TRBJ2-5	TGTGCCAGCAGTGGCACTAGCGGGGGGGGCGGAGAGACCCAGTACTTC	CASSGTSGGGGETQYF
NA	TRBV5-4	NA	TRBJ2-7	TGTGCCAGCAGCCCCCATGGACTCTTTTACGAGCAGTACTTC	CASSPHGLFYEQYF
once	TRBV2	NA	TRBJ1-5	TGTGCCAGCAGGGGGGGAGGTAGTACGGGACAGCCCCAGCATTTT	CASRGGGSTGQPQHF
NA	TRBV5-1	TRBD2	TRBJ2-1	TGCGCCAGCTGCCTAGCGGGACCATACAATGAGCAGTTCTTC	CASCLAGPYNEQFF
NA	TRBV2	NA	TRBJ2-7	TGTGCCAGTATTCAGGCGGGAAGCTCCTACGAGCAGTACTTC	CASIQAGSSYEQYF
NA	TRBV6-1	NA	TRBJ2-1	TGTGCCAGCGGTCGGGGTGGCTACAATGAGCAGTTCTTC	CASGRGGYNEQFF
NA	TRBV5-6	TRBD2	TRBJ2-3	TGTGCCAGCAGCTCACTAGCGGACGGGGGGTTTGGTACGCAGTATTTT	CASSSLADGGFGTQYF
NA	TRBV11-3	NA	TRBJ2-7	TGTGCCAGCAGCTTGAACGGTAACTACGAGCAGTACTTC	CASSLNGNYEQYF
NA	TRBV6-6	NA	TRBJ1-2	TGTGCCAGCAGTTACTCGACGGCACAGCATGGCTACACCTTC	CASSYSTAQHGYTF
NA	TRBV6-5	NA	TRBJ1-2	TGTGCCAGCAGTCCTAGCGAAGGCGGTAGCTATGGCTACACCTTC	CASSPSEGGSYGYTF
NA	TRBV28	TRBD1	TRBJ1-2	TGTGCCAGCAGTTTAGGACAGGGGTATGGCTACACCTTC	CASSLGQGYGYTF
NA	TRBV28	NA	TRBJ2-5	TGTGCCACCGGGACACAAGAGACCCAGTACTTC	CATGTQETQYF
NA	TRBV11-3	NA	TRBJ2-7	TGTGCCAGCAGCCCTCCAGGGAAACCCCACGAGCAGTACTTC	CASSPPGKPHEQYF
NA	TRBV30	TRBD1	TRBJ1-6	TGTGCCTGGAGGGCAGGGGGCGATAATTCACCCCTCCACTTT	CAWRAGGDNSPLHF
NA	TRBV7-2	TRBD2	TRBJ2-6	TGTGCCAGCAGCCCAACTAGCGGGGGGGCCACTGGGGCCAACGTCCTGACTTTC	CASSPTSGGATGANVLTF
NA	TRBV4-2	TRBD2	TRBJ2-3	TGTGCCAGCAGCCAAGGACCCGGACTAGCGGGGGGGCCTATGACAGATACGCAGTATTTT	CASSQGPGLAGGPMTDTQYF
NA	TRBV6-1	TRBD1	TRBJ1-1	TGTGCCAGCAGGACAGGGGCTGAAGCTTTCTTT	CASRTGAEAFF
NA	TRBV6-6	TRBD1	TRBJ1-5	TGTGCCAGCAGAAGTGCGACAGGGTCCCGCAATCAGCCCCAGCATTTT	CASRSATGSRNQPQHF
NA	TRBV20-1	NA	TRBJ2-1	TGCAGTGCTAGACGTCGGAATGAGCAGTTCTTC	CSARRRNEQFF
NA	TRBV11-2	TRBD2	TRBJ2-3	TGTGCCAGCAGCTTAGTTTGGAGCGGGAACACAGATACGCAGTATTTT	CASSLVWSGNTDTQYF
NA	TRBV5-1	TRBD2	TRBJ2-7	TGCGCCAGCAGCTCGGGACTAGCGGGAGGGTACGAGCAGTACTTC	CASSSGLAGGYEQYF
NA	TRBV19	NA	TRBJ2-3	TGTGCCAGCGTTGACAGGTCCACAGATACGCAGTATTTT	CASVDRSTDTQYF
NA	TRBV7-9	NA	TRBJ1-4	TGTGCCAGCAGCTCCGGACAGCTTGCAACTAATGAAAAACTGTTTTTT	CASSSGQLATNEKLFF
NA	TRBV7-2	NA	TRBJ2-1	TGTGCCAGCAGCTTAGTCGGGGAGCAGTTCTTC	CASSLVGEQFF
NA	TRBV27	TRBD1	TRBJ1-5	TGTGCCAGCAGTTTCGGACAGGCCGGTCAGCCCCAGCATTTT	CASSFGQAGQPQHF
NA	TRBV5-4	NA	TRBJ1-2	TGTGCCAGCAGCTTGGGACAGCCTCGTGGCTATGGCTACACCTTC	CASSLGQPRGYGYTF
NA	TRBV4-3	TRBD1	TRBJ1-4	TGCGCCAGCAGCCAAGGGGACAGGGATGCACCAAAACTGTTTTTT	CASSQGDRDAPKLFF
NA	TRBV10-3	NA	TRBJ1-2	TGTGCCATCAATTCGGGCGGGGGGGGGAACTATGGCTACACCTTC	CAINSGGGGNYGYTF
NA	TRBV2	NA	TRBJ1-1	TGTGCCAGCACTTGGACAGTGAGCACTGAAGCTTTCTTT	CASTWTVSTEAFF
NA	TRBV25-1	NA	TRBJ2-3	TGTGCCAGCACAAACGACTACAGCGATACGCAGTATTTT	CASTNDYSDTQYF
NA	TRBV28	TRBD1	TRBJ1-4	TGTGCCAGCGGAAGACCGGACAGGGTTTGGGAAAAACTGTTTTTT	CASGRPDRVWEKLFF
NA	TRBV27	TRBD2	TRBJ2-7	TGTGCCAGCAGAACTGAACGGGGGGAACCCTACGAGCAGTACTTC	CASRTERGEPYEQYF
NA	TRBV28	TRBD1	TRBJ2-7	TGTGCCAGCAGTTCAACGACAGGGGGGACCTACGAGCAGTACTTC	CASSSTTGGTYEQYF
NA	TRBV2	TRBD1	TRBJ1-6	TGTGCCAGCATCGGACAGGGGGACGGTTCACCCCTCCACTTT	CASIGQGDGSPLHF
NA	TRBV5-5	NA	TRBJ1-6	TGTGCCAGCACCGAAGCGGGGAGCTCCTATAATTCCCCCCTCCACTTT	CASTEAGSSYNSPLHF
NA	TRBV18	NA	TRBJ2-3	TGTGCCAGCTCACCCGGAGATACGCAGTATTTT	CASSPGDTQYF
NA	TRBV27	TRBD2	TRBJ2-5	TGTGCCAGCAGTTTGACTGGCGGGGGGACCCAGTACTTC	CASSLTGGGTQYF
NA	TRBV30	NA	TRBJ1-1	TGTGCCTGGAGGGGACACTACACTGAAGCTTTCTTT	CAWRGHYTEAFF
NA	TRBV6-5	NA	TRBJ2-7	TGTGCCCAACCGGCCCGGAGGGAACTTACGGAGCAGTACTTC	CAQPARRELTEQYF
NA	TRBV9	TRBD1	TRBJ2-3	TGTGCCAGCAGCTTAAAGGGGGCAGCTAGCACAGATACGCAGTATTTT	CASSLKGAASTDTQYF
NA	TRBV7-3	NA	TRBJ1-4	TGTGCCAGCAGCTTAACGCGGGACGAGAATGAAAAACTGTTTTTT	CASSLTRDENEKLFF
NA	TRBV2	NA	TRBJ1-2	TGTGCCAGCAGCCGTCCCTATGGCTACACCTTC	CASSRPYGYTF
NA	TRBV5-6	NA	TRBJ2-7	TGTGCCAGCAGCTTGGGGATCAGCGCCTACGAGCAGTACTTC	CASSLGISAYEQYF
NA	TRBV6-1	TRBD2	TRBJ2-1	TGTGCCAGCAGTGACTACGTAGCGGGGAGGCCCTACAATGAGCAGTTCTTC	CASSDYVAGRPYNEQFF